These T cell receptor beta chains were read from a single sample in a study of radiation and T cells in renal cell carcinoma. Sequencing was performed with immunoSEQ multiplex PCR; in TCRdb, only in-frame clones are kept and a portion is missing. The sample has just over 150,000 clones, over 80% seen once. The source material was blood, sampled from a patient whose treatment included radiotherapy and nephrectomy. These receptors all stem from a woman aged 50 to 60 with renal cell carcinoma. Each CDR3 is given with its conserved first and last residue. Each record gives: J gene, V gene, clone size, D gene, CDR3 protein, CDR3 DNA. A D gene is named only where the DNA matches it firmly. Rows give clone size only sometimes, using once, few, many, or a class for an expanded clone.

TRBJ1-2 TRBV4-2 NA TRBD1 CASSDLQGYYGYTF TGTGCCAGCAGCGACCTACAGGGGTACTATGGCTACACCTTC
TRBJ2-2 TRBV5-1 NA TRBD2 CASSLVGLAGGLAGELFF TGCGCCAGCAGCTTGGTCGGACTAGCGGGGGGGCTAGCCGGGGAGCTGTTTTTT
TRBJ1-1 TRBV4-3 NA TRBD1 CASSQELQGADAFF TGCGCCAGCAGCCAAGAGTTGCAGGGGGCTGACGCTTTCTTT
TRBJ2-2 TRBV7-9 NA NA CASSLGRVINTGELFF TGTGCCAGCAGCTTAGGCCGGGTCATAAACACCGGGGAGCTGTTTTTT
TRBJ1-1 TRBV25-1 once TRBD1 CASSDRGHRDTEAFF TGTGCCAGCAGCGACAGGGGGCATAGAGACACTGAAGCTTTCTTT
TRBJ1-2 TRBV5-1 NA TRBD1 CASSPGQGANYGYTF TGCGCCAGCAGCCCCGGACAGGGAGCTAACTATGGCTACACCTTC
TRBJ1-5 TRBV27 NA NA CASSPQLGVRNQPQHF TGTGCCAGCAGTCCTCAATTGGGGGTCAGGAATCAGCCCCAGCATTTT
TRBJ2-2 TRBV29-1 NA TRBD1 CSATGQGRWGELFF TGCAGCGCTACGGGACAGGGGAGATGGGGGGAGCTGTTTTTT
TRBJ1-2 TRBV11-2 NA NA CASSLLPKGNGYTF TGTGCCAGCAGCTTACTCCCCAAAGGAAATGGCTACACCTTC
TRBJ2-5 TRBV9 once TRBD1 CASSVDQGVETQYF TGTGCCAGCAGCGTAGACCAGGGGGTGGAGACCCAGTACTTC
TRBJ2-5 TRBV19 NA NA CASSIRQGLETQYF TGTGCCAGTAGTATCCGTCAGGGTCTTGAGACCCAGTACTTC
TRBJ2-3 TRBV7-2 NA TRBD2 CASSPGLAGGNTDTQYF TGTGCCAGCAGCCCGGGACTAGCGGGGGGAAACACAGATACGCAGTATTTT
TRBJ1-2 TRBV6-5 NA NA CASSPTGNYGYTF TGTGCCAGCAGTCCGACGGGGAACTATGGCTACACCTTC
TRBJ1-1 TRBV4-3 NA NA CASSQDIGPYTEAFF TGCGCCAGCAGCCAAGATATAGGGCCTTACACTGAAGCTTTCTTT
TRBJ2-7 TRBV4-2 NA NA CASSQDLAGVEQYF TGTGCCAGCAGCCAAGATCTGGCAGGGGTTGAGCAGTACTTC
TRBJ1-1 TRBV19 NA NA CASNWQNTEAFF TGTGCCAGTAATTGGCAGAACACTGAAGCTTTCTTT
TRBJ2-1 TRBV7-2 NA TRBD1 CASSWTGYEQFF TGTGCCAGCAGCTGGACAGGGTATGAGCAGTTCTTC
TRBJ1-5 TRBV6-1 NA NA CASSDQKNQPQHF TGTGCCAGCAGTGACCAGAAAAATCAGCCCCAGCATTTT
TRBJ1-6 TRBV5-6 NA NA CASSLSGQPLGTLHF TGTGCCAGCAGCTTATCAGGTCAGCCCCTAGGGACCCTCCACTTT
TRBJ2-7 TRBV11-2 once NA CASSRTDASSYEQYF TGTGCCAGCAGCCGGACAGACGCTAGCTCCTACGAGCAGTACTTC